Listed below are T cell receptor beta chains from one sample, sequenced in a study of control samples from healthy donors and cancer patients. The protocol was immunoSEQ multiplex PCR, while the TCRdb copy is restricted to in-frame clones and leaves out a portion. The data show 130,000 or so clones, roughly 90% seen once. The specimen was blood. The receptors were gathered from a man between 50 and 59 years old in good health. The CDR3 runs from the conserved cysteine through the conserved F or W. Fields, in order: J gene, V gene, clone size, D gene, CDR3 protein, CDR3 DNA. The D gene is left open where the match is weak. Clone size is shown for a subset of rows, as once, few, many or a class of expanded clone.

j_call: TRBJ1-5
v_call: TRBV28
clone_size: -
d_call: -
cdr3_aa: CASSAGWGSDNQPQHF
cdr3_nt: TGTGCCAGCAGTGCGGGTTGGGGAAGTGACAATCAGCCCCAGCATTTT

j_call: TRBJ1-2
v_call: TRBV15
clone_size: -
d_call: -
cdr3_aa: CATSPMGTRYGYTF
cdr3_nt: TGTGCCACCAGTCCAATGGGGACACGATATGGCTACACCTTC

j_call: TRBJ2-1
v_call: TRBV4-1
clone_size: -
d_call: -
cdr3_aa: CASSQDPQHNEQFF
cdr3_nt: TGCGCCAGCAGCCAAGATCCCCAACACAATGAGCAGTTCTTC

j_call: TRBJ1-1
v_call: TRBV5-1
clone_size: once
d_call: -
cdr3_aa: CASSLEQGRTEAFF
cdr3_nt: TGCGCCAGCAGCTTGGAGCAGGGGCGCACTGAAGCTTTCTTT

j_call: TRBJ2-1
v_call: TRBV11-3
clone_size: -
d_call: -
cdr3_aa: CASSLSVYNEQFF
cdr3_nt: TGTGCCAGCAGCTTATCCGTCTACAATGAGCAGTTCTTC

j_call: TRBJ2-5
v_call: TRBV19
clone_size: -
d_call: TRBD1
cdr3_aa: CASSIEGTGRETQYF
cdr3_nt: TGTGCCAGTAGTATAGAAGGGACAGGCCGAGAGACCCAGTACTTC

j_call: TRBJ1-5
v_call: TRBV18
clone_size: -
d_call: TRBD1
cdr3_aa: CASSPRDRGNNQPQHF
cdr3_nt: TGTGCCAGCTCACCTAGGGACAGGGGAAACAATCAGCCCCAGCATTTT

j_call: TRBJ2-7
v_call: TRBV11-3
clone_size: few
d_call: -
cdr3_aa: CASSPVRGKGEQYF
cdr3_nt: TGTGCCAGCAGCCCAGTACGTGGAAAGGGCGAGCAGTACTTC

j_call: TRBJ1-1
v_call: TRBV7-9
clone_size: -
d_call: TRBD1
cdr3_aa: CASSLGTGQNTEAFF
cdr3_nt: TGTGCCAGCAGCCTGGGGACAGGGCAGAACACTGAAGCTTTCTTT

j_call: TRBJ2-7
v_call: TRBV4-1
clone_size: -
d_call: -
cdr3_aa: CASSQENWRGSEQYF
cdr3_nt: TGCGCCAGCAGCCAAGAGAATTGGCGGGGAAGCGAGCAGTACTTC

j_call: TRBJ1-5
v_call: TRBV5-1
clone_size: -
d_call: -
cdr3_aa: CASSWGPNQPQHF
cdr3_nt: TGCGCCAGCAGCTGGGGACCGAATCAGCCCCAGCATTTT

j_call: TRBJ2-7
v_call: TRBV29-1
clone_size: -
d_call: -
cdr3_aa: CSVELEQGTYEQYF
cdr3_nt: TGCAGCGTTGAACTCGAACAGGGAACCTACGAGCAGTACTTC

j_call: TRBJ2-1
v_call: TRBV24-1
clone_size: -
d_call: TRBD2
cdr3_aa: CATRAGGRNEQFF
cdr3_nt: TGTGCCACAAGAGCGGGGGGGCGAAATGAGCAGTTCTTC

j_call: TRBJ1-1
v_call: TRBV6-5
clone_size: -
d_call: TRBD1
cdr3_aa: CASSPLTGDTEAFF
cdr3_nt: TGTGCCAGCAGCCCGTTAACAGGGGACACTGAAGCTTTCTTT

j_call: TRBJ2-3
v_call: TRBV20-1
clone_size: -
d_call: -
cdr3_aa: CSASHGRDSTDTQYF
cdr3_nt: TGCAGTGCTAGTCATGGACGGGATAGCACAGATACGCAGTATTTT

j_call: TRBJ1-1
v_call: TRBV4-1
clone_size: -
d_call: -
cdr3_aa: CASSQGRTTFEAFF
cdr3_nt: TGCGCCAGCAGCCAAGGACGGACTACCTTTGAAGCTTTCTTT

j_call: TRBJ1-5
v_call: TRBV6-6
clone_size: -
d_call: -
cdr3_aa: CASSYSSGGQVTKHF
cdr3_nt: TGTGCCAGCAGTTACTCGAGTGGGGGCCAGGTTACAAAGCATTTT

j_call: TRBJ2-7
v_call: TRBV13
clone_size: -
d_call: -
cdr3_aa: CASSLEGEQYF
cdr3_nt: TGTGCCAGCAGCTTAGAGGGGGAGCAGTACTTC

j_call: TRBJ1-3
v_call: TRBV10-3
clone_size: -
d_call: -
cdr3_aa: CAISEALSGNTIYF
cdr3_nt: TGTGCCATCAGTGAAGCCCTCTCTGGAAACACCATATATTTT

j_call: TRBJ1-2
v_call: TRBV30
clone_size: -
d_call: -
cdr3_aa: CAWSLGPMRSWGYTF
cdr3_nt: TGTGCCTGGAGTTTAGGGCCGATGCGGTCTTGGGGCTACACCTTC

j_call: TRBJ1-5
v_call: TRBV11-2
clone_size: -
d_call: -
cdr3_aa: CASSLGGYNQPQHF
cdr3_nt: TGTGCCAGCAGCTTAGGGGGGTACAATCAGCCCCAGCATTTT

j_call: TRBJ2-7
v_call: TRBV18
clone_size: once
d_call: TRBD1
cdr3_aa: CASSSWTGGRPEQYF
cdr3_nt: TGTGCCAGCTCATCCTGGACAGGGGGCCGTCCCGAGCAGTACTTC

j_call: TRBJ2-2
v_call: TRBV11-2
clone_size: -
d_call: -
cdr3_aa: CASSLELLGDYTGELFF
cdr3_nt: TGTGCCAGCAGCTTAGAACTGCTCGGGGACTACACCGGGGAGCTGTTTTTT

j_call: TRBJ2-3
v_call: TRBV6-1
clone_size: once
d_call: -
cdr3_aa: CASSGKWQGFSADTQYF
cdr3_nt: TGTGCCAGCAGTGGAAAGTGGCAGGGATTCTCGGCAGATACGCAGTATTTT

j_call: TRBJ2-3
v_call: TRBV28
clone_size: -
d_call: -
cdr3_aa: CASSFSGGWRGSTDTQYF
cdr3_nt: TGTGCCAGCAGTTTTTCTGGGGGCTGGCGGGGGAGCACAGATACGCAGTATTTT

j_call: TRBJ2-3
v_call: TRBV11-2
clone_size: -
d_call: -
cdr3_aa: CASSPAVGNTDTQYF
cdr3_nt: TGTGCCAGCAGCCCAGCGGTCGGGAACACAGATACGCAGTATTTT

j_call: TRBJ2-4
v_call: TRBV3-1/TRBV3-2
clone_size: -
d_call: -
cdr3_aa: CASSQDRKDSLAKNIQYF
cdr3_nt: TGTGCCAGCAGCCAAGATCGTAAGGATTCCTTAGCCAAAAACATTCAGTACTTC

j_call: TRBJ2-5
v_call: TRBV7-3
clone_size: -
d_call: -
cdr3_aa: CASSLTGHGETQYF
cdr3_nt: TGTGCCAGCAGCTTAACGGGGCACGGAGAGACCCAGTACTTC

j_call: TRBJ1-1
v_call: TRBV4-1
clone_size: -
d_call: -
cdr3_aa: CASSQEGFSNTEAFF
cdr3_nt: TGCGCCAGCAGCCAAGAAGGGTTTTCGAACACTGAAGCTTTCTTT

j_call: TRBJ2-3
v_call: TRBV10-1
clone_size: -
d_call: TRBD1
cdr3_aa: CASSHRGLTDTQYF
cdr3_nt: TGCGCCAGCAGCCACAGGGGTCTCACAGATACGCAGTATTTT

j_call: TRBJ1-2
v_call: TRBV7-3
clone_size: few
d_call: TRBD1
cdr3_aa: CASSPGQGAFYGYTF
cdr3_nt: TGTGCCAGCAGTCCGGGACAGGGGGCCTTCTATGGCTACACCTTC

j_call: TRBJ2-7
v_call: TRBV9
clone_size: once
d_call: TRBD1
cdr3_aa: CASSGGPRQGYEQYF
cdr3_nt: TGTGCCAGCAGCGGTGGCCCTAGACAGGGATATGAGCAGTACTTC

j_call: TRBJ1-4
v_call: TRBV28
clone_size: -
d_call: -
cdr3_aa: CASTPGAEKLFF
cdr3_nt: TGTGCCAGCACCCCTGGAGCTGAAAAACTGTTTTTT

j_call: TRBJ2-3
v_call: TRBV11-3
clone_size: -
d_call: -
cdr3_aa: CASSQGQFSTDTQYF
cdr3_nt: TGTGCCAGCAGCCAAGGACAGTTTAGCACAGATACGCAGTATTTT

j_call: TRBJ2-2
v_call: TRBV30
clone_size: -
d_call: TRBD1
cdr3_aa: CAWSLRGQGYTGELFF
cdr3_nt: TGTGCCTGGAGTCTAAGGGGACAGGGATACACCGGGGAGCTGTTTTTT

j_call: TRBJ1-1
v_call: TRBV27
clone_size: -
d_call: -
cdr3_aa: CASSGGLVAFF
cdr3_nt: TGTGCCAGCAGCGGCGGCCTTGTAGCTTTCTTT

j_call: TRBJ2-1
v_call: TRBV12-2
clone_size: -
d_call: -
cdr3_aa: CASRLDVGRYAYNEQFF
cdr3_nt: TGTGCAAGTCGCTTAGACGTAGGACGGTATGCCTACAATGAGCAGTTCTTC

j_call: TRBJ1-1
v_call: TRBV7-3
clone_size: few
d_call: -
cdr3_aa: CASSYLGSANTEAFF
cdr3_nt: TGTGCCAGCAGCTATCTCGGTTCAGCGAACACTGAAGCTTTCTTT

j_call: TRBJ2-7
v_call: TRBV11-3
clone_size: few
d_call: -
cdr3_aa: CASGGVSSYEQYF
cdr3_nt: TGTGCCAGCGGCGGGGTGAGCTCCTACGAGCAGTACTTC

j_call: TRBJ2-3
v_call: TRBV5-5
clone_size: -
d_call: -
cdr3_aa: CASSLSVNRDTHTQYF
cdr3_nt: TGTGCCAGCAGCTTGTCGGTGAACCGGGACACACATACGCAGTATTTT

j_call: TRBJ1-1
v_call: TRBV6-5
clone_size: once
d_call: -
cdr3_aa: CATAQTRRDTEAFF
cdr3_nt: TGTGCCACCGCACAGACCAGGAGGGACACTGAAGCTTTCTTT